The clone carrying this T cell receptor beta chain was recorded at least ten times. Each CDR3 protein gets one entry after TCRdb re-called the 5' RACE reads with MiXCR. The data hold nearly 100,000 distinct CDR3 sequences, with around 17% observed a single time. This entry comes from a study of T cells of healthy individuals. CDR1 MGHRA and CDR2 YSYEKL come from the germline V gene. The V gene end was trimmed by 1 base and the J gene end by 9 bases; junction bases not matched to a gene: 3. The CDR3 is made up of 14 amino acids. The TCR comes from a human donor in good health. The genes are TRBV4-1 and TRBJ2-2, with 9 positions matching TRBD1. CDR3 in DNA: TGCGCCAGCAGCCAAGCTGGGACAGGGAGGGAGCTGTTTTTT. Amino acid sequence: CASSQAGTGRELFF.